This TCR beta chain was found in a study of cytomegalovirus exposure and HLA in healthy donors. Study context: Assignment to the Caucasian-associated ancestry cluster applied to approximately 80% of the approximately 400 genotyped donors.

CDR1 and CDR2 (germline): GTSNPN, SVGIG (reference sequence). The CDR3 extends over 14 amino acids. The V gene end was trimmed by 2 bases and the J gene end by 13 bases; junction bases not matched to a gene: 8. Use of 60 Vbeta and 13 Jbeta primers characterized the PCR. Original handling: It was a later analysis that counted 83 million or so unique TCR beta chains, of which some 9.9 million were shared. The repertoire was sequenced with immunoSEQ multiplex PCR; TCRdb's copy has only in-frame clones and lacks some. Clone size and the V and J calls come from that table; the DNA yielded D and trimming. This sample's table has about 170,000 clones.

Sequenced input: PBMCs. This chain links TRBV30 with TRBJ1-6, with 10 positions matching TRBD1. The TCR comes from a woman aged 18 to 35 in good health and CMV-seropositive. CDR3: CAWSRGQGIRPLHF. In DNA form, the CDR3 reads TGTGCCTGGAGTAGGGGACAGGGGATAAGGCCCCTCCACTTT.